This T cell receptor beta chain was captured by sequencing in a study of T cell repertoires in ileal Crohn's disease. Findings of the study overall: Active smokers at surgery had more clonal expansions than non-smokers.

A remark on this clone: Its specificity is not known.

Repertoires were generated with immunoSEQ multiplex PCR, while TCRdb's copy carries only in-frame clones and drops some. This table holds more than 6,500 clones, around four fifths found once. Unmatched junction bases numbered 4, after V lost 0 bases and J lost 4 bases. The CDR3 contains 16 residues. Germline V CDR1 and CDR2: SGHRS, YFSETQ. The chain combines TRBV5-1 with TRBJ2-6, with 7 nucleotides matching TRBD2. This sequence originates from an adult with Crohn's disease. The sequencing input was ileal tissue. CDR3 nucleotides: TGCGCCAGCAGCTTGGGGGGGGGTGCCGGGGCCAACGTCCTGACTTTC. It yields the protein CASSLGGGAGANVLTF.